These 8 T cell receptor beta chains were sequenced from one sample in a study of blood T cell repertoires in COVID-19. Only in-frame clones appear in the TCRdb table, and some are missing; sequencing was by immunoSEQ multiplex PCR. The table has fewer than 450,000 clones, 88% seen once; the top ten hold more than 0.95%. Sequencing was carried out using PBMCs or T cells enriched from blood (not recorded which). Every receptor here comes from a young woman who had recovered from COVID-19.

This chain joins TRBV14 and TRBJ2-1, with 7 bases lining up with TRBD2. The germline V gene encodes CDR1 SGHDN and CDR2 FVKESK. V gave up 0 bases and J gave up 7 bases; unmatched junction bases: 9. This CDR3 is 16 amino acids long. CDR3 sequence: CASSQDPRLAVNEQFF. The CDR3 coding sequence is TGTGCCAGCAGCCAAGATCCGAGACTAGCTGTAAATGAGCAGTTCTTC.

V and J are TRBV6-5 and TRBJ1-1, with a possible D match to TRBD1 (5 bases). The CDR3 extends over 13 amino acids. Trimming took off 11 bases at V and 4 bases at J, with 17 bases between the two ends. Germline loops: CDR1 MNHEY, CDR2 SVGAGI. CDR3 amino acids: CAARRVGGTEAFF. The CDR3 nucleotides read TGTGCCGCACGGCGGGTGGGGGGCACTGAAGCTTTCTTT.

As to this clone: Other DNA sequences in the same sample also yield this CDR3. The V call is TRBV3-1 (or the pseudogene TRBV3-2), the J call TRBJ2-7, with D perhaps matching TRBD1 (6 bases). Trimming cost V 0 bases and J 2 bases, with 8 bases left between them. This CDR3 is built from 14 residues. The germline CDR1 and CDR2 sequences are LGHDT and YNNKEL (reference sequence). The CDR3 sequence is CASSQDSGAYEQYF. DNA for the CDR3: TGTGCCAGCAGCCAAGACTCAGGGGCCTACGAGCAGTACTTC.

The V and J genes are TRBV7-3 and TRBJ2-3; TRBD2 matches 7 bases. The V gene's germline CDR1 is SGHTA and CDR2 FQGTGA. V lost 2 bases, J lost 4 bases, and 6 bases stayed unmatched. This CDR3 has 15 residues. The CDR3 is CASSLAAGKADTQYF. The CDR3 DNA reads TGTGCCAGCAGCTTAGCAGCGGGGAAGGCAGATACGCAGTATTTT.

This clone turned up a few times. The chain couples TRBV4-1 to TRBJ2-5; TRBD1 aligns across 7 bases. V lost 3 bases and J lost 1; bases outside the gene matches: 2. CDR1 MGHRA and CDR2 YSYEKL come from the germline V gene. The CDR3 loop spans 14 amino acids. CDR3 protein: CASSQGTVQETQYF. The CDR3 DNA follows: TGCGCCAGCAGCCAGGGGACAGTCCAAGAGACCCAGTACTTC.

The genes are TRBV27 and TRBJ2-4; TRBD1 matches at 7 bases. Losses at the gene ends were 7 bases for V and 4 bases for J; bases not matched to a gene: 13. The germline CDR1 and CDR2 sequences are MNHEY and SMNVEV (reference sequence). The CDR3 consists of 16 residues. The CDR3 DNA reads as TGTGCCAGCACCTTTTTACGAGACAGGGCTAAAAACATTCAGTACTTC. This translates into CASTFLRDRAKNIQYF.

The genes are TRBV28 and TRBJ2-7; D may be TRBD1 (5 bases). With 3 bases removed from V and 0 bases from J, the gap between germline ends came to 9 bases. The germline V gene encodes CDR1 MDHEN and CDR2 SYDVKM. CDR3 length: 14 amino acids. This CDR3 reads CASSFTDSSYEQYF. The CDR3 DNA reads as TGTGCCAGCAGTTTTACTGACAGCTCCTACGAGCAGTACTTC.

This chain joins TRBV1 and TRBJ1-5; the table's D call of TRBD1 was not tested on the DNA. TRBV1 is noted as a pseudogene. The CDR3 totals 19 residues. The CDR3 DNA sequence: TGCACCAGCAGCCAAGATAGACTCCTAGGGGCCGTTGGCAATCAGCCCCAGCATTTT. Translation gives CTSSQDRLLGAVGNQPQHF.